Below, 20 T cell receptor beta chains from the same sample are listed, as sequenced in a study of blood T cell repertoires in COVID-19. Profiling relied on immunoSEQ multiplex PCR, and the TCRdb table lists in-frame clones only, not all of them. The table records about 180,000 clones, around 90% of them present only once. The specimen sequenced was PBMCs or T cells enriched from blood (not recorded which). These receptors were collected from a young woman who had recovered from COVID-19.

This clone was counted once. The rearrangement joins TRBV7-9 to TRBJ2-5; D is possibly TRBD2 (5 bases). Trimming removed 4 bases from V and 1 base from J, with 10 bases in between. The CDR3 loop spans 14 amino acids. The germline gives CDR1 SEHNR, CDR2 FQNEAQ (reference sequence). CDR3 sequence reads: CASSSRVGQETQYF. The CDR3 DNA reads TGTGCCAGCAGCTCGAGGGTGGGCCAAGAGACCCAGTACTTC.

This clone has only one observation. The rearrangement joins TRBV11-3 to TRBJ2-7; a weak D match, TRBD1 (5 bases). Germline CDR1 reads SGHNT; CDR2 reads YENEEA. This CDR3 spans 14 amino acids. Trimming pared 5 bases from V and 5 bases from J, leaving 16 bases between. The CDR3 spells CASSTFHRPHEQYF. The CDR3 bases are TGTGCCAGCAGCACCTTCCACAGGCCCCACGAGCAGTACTTC.

This sequence joins TRBV19 and TRBJ2-1, with D perhaps TRBD2 (7 bases). The germline V gene encodes CDR1 LNHDA and CDR2 SQIVND (reference sequence). The CDR3 length is 14 residues. V was pared by 10 bases and J by 2 bases, with 15 bases between. CDR3 residues: CATWGLAAYNEQFF. In nucleotides, the CDR3 is TGTGCCACCTGGGGGCTAGCGGCCTACAATGAGCAGTTCTTC.

The chain carries TRBV6-5 and TRBJ2-3, with D perhaps matching TRBD1 (5 bases). Germline assignment: CDR1 MNHEY and CDR2 SVGAGI. The CDR3 has 16 residues. Deletions cut 3 bases from V and 0 bases from J, with 13 bases between. The CDR3 is CASSYWGTQSTDTQYF. DNA of the CDR3: TGTGCCAGCAGTTATTGGGGCACGCAGAGCACAGATACGCAGTATTTT.

V and J are TRBV6-1 and TRBJ1-1; D not certain. This CDR3 is built from 14 residues. The V gene's germline CDR1 is MNHNS and CDR2 SASEGT. Trimming removed 7 bases from V and 0 bases from J, with 12 bases in between. CDR3 protein: CASILPGMNTEAFF. The CDR3 nucleotides are TGTGCCAGCATCCTCCCCGGGATGAACACTGAAGCTTTCTTT.

The V and J genes are TRBV4-3 and TRBJ1-1; 7 nucleotides line up with TRBD1. Looked up from germline, CDR1 is LGHNA and CDR2 is YSLEER. V was pared by 0 bases and J by 9 bases, with 4 bases of the junction left unmatched. The CDR3 consists of 13 residues. CDR3 nucleotides: TGCGCCAGCAGCCAAGAAAGGGGGCGGCAAGCTTTCTTT. Translation gives CASSQERGRQAFF.

V gene TRBV2 combines with J gene TRBJ2-1; no reliable D call. Per the germline V gene, CDR1 is SNHLY and CDR2 is FYNNEI. The CDR3 extends over 12 amino acids. V lost 8 bases and J lost 7, with 12 bases in between. The CDR3 region has the DNA TGTGCCAGCGGAAGTGGCGGAAATGAGCAGTTCTTC. Its protein product is CASGSGGNEQFF.

This clone was recorded a few times. The chain is built from TRBV5-1 and TRBJ1-1; the D gene is possibly TRBD1 (6 bases). V shed 0 bases and J shed 5 bases, with 11 bases lying between them. This CDR3 is 14 amino acids long. Per the germline V gene, CDR1 is SGHRS and CDR2 is YFSETQ. CDR3: CASSLGGRSTEAFF. In DNA form, the CDR3 reads TGCGCCAGCAGCTTGGGGGGGCGTAGTACTGAAGCTTTCTTT.

The genes are TRBV19 and TRBJ1-1, with D unclear. CDR1 and CDR2 (germline): LNHDA, SQIVND (reference sequence). The V end lost 5 bases, the J end lost 2 bases, and 6 bases lay between the germline ends. CDR3 length equals 12 residues. The DNA for the CDR3 is TGTGCCAGTAGTTCTACCAACACTGAAGCTTTCTTT. As protein: CASSSTNTEAFF. The whole variable domain, filled in from reference TRBV19 and TRBJ1-1, reads DGGITQSPKYLFRKEGQNVTLSCEQNLNHDAMYWYRQDPGQGLRLIYYSQIVNDFQKGDIAEGYSVSREKKESFPLTVTSAQKNPTAFYLCASSSTNTEAFFGQGTRLTVV.

The chain combines TRBV7-9 with TRBJ1-5; 8 nucleotides align to TRBD1. Germline-derived CDR1 and CDR2 are SEHNR and FQNEAQ (reference sequence). V lost 5 bases, J lost 4 bases, and 13 bases stayed unmatched. CDR3 length equals 17 residues. CDR3 protein: CASSPDGADRANQPQHF. DNA of the CDR3: TGTGCCAGCAGCCCCGATGGGGCGGACAGGGCGAATCAGCCCCAGCATTTT.

The rearrangement joins TRBV6-5 to TRBJ1-5; 7 nucleotides line up with TRBD1. V was clipped by 6 bases and J by 7 bases; unmatched bases: 6. The CDR3 consists of 13 residues. CDR1 is MNHEY and CDR2 is SVGAGI in the germline V gene. In nucleotides, the CDR3 is TGTGCCAGCAGCGAGACAGGGTTCCAGCCCCAGCATTTT. It is translated as CASSETGFQPQHF.

The gene calls are TRBV6-5 and TRBJ2-1; D gene unclear. CDR1 MNHEY and CDR2 SVGAGI come from the germline V gene. The CDR3 covers 15 residues. Trimming cost V 8 bases and J 1 base, with 15 bases left between them. CDR3 DNA sequence: TGTGCCAGCTTGGCGACTCCCGATTCCTACAATGAGCAGTTCTTC. This translates into CASLATPDSYNEQFF.

The chain uses TRBV4-3 and TRBJ1-4; the match to TRBD1 covers 7 bases. The J segment lost 4 bases and the V segment lost 1 base, leaving 3 bases of the junction unmatched. CDR3 length: 15 residues. Germline V gives CDR1 LGHNA, CDR2 YSLEER. The CDR3 DNA follows: TGCGCCAGCAGCCAAGGCGACAGGGATAATGAAAAACTGTTTTTT. Amino acids: CASSQGDRDNEKLFF.

The chain employs TRBV30 and TRBJ2-7; 13 nucleotides align to TRBD2. Losses at the gene ends were 2 bases for V and 4 bases for J; bases not matched to a gene: 17. Germline V CDR1 and CDR2: GTSNPN, SVGIG (reference sequence). The CDR3 is 19 residues long. CDR3 DNA sequence: TGTGCCTGGAGTCCTACGCTAATGACTAGCGGGGGGCGCCTATACGAGCAGTACTTC. It yields the protein CAWSPTLMTSGGRLYEQYF.

The chain employs TRBV28 and TRBJ2-1, with 10 bases that match TRBD2. This CDR3 spans 14 amino acids. The ends lost 4 bases at V and 15 bases at J; junction bases unmatched: 12. Germline lookup yields CDR1 MDHEN and CDR2 SYDVKM. Here the CDR3 DNA reads TGTGCCAGCAGTTCCGGGACTAGCGTTTCCGGCCGGTTCTTC. Translation gives CASSSGTSVSGRFF. Combining the CDR3 with reference TRBV28 and TRBJ2-1 gives the whole variable domain DVKVTQSSRYLVKRTGEKVFLECVQDMDHENMFWYRQDPGLGLRLIYFSYDVKMKEKGDIPEGYSVSREKKERFSLILESASTNQTSMYLCASSSGTSVSGRFFGPGTRLTVL.

This chain connects TRBV18 to TRBJ1-5; TRBD1 agrees at 11 bases. Germline CDR1 and CDR2: KGHSH and LQKENI. This CDR3 has 18 residues. Trimming took 3 bases from V and 1 from J; bases not matched to a gene: 8. Here the CDR3 DNA reads TGTGCCAGCTCACCCCAGGGACAGGGGGGACGCAGCAATCAGCCCCAGCATTTT. This codes for CASSPQGQGGRSNQPQHF. Supplemented by reference TRBV18 and TRBJ1-5, the full variable domain reads NAGVMQNPRHLVRRRGQEARLRCSPMKGHSHVYWYRQLPEEGLKFMVYLQKENIIDESGMPKERFSAEFPKEGPSILRIQQVVRGDSAAYFCASSPQGQGGRSNQPQHFGDGTRLSIL.

The rearrangement links TRBV19 to TRBJ2-7; TRBD1 might be the D (6 bases). Trimming pared 5 bases from V and 3 bases from J, leaving 17 bases between. The length of the CDR3 is 15 residues. CDR1 is LNHDA, CDR2 SQIVND, per germline (reference sequence). CDR3 sequence reads: CASSLNREMGYEQYF. The CDR3 nucleotides read TGTGCCAGTAGTCTAAACAGGGAAATGGGCTACGAGCAGTACTTC. The full variable domain, with the rest looked up from reference TRBV19 and TRBJ2-7, is DGGITQSPKYLFRKEGQNVTLSCEQNLNHDAMYWYRQDPGQGLRLIYYSQIVNDFQKGDIAEGYSVSREKKESFPLTVTSAQKNPTAFYLCASSLNREMGYEQYFGPGTRLTVT.

The chain joins TRBV28 to TRBJ1-3; D is perhaps TRBD1 (5 bases). This CDR3 is built from 15 residues. Germline CDR1 MDHEN, CDR2 SYDVKM. Trimming shortened V by 8 bases and J by 4 bases, and 18 bases separated the two germline ends. In DNA form, the CDR3 reads TGTGCCAGCGCGGGGGAGGGGCTAGTAGGAAACACCATATATTTT. It translates to CASAGEGLVGNTIYF.

This chain joins TRBV29-1 and TRBJ1-2, with D uncertain. This CDR3 comprises 12 residues. Germline assignment: CDR1 SQVTM and CDR2 ANQGSEA. Trimming shortened V by 1 base and J by 7 bases, and 10 bases separated the two germline ends. The CDR3 protein is CSVEALSSGYTF. Written as DNA, the CDR3 is TGCAGCGTTGAAGCCCTTTCTTCTGGCTACACCTTC.

This chain links TRBV4-3 with TRBJ1-2; 7 bases fit TRBD1. CDR1 is LGHNA and CDR2 is YSLEER in the germline V gene. The J segment lost 8 bases and the V segment lost 1 base, leaving 10 bases of the junction unmatched. This CDR3 has 15 residues. The CDR3 coding sequence is TGCGCCAGCAGCCAAGGGCCAGGGGGACAGCGGGGCTACACCTTC. Its translation: CASSQGPGGQRGYTF.